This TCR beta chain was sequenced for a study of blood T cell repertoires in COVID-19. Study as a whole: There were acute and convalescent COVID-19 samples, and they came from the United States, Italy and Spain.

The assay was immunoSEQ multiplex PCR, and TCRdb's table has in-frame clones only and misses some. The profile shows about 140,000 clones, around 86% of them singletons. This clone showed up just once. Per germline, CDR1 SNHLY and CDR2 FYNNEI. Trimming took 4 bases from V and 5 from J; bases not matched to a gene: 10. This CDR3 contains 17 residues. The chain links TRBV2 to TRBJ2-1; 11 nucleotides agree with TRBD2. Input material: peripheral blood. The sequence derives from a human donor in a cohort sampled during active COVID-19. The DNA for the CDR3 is TGTGCCAGCAGTGCGGGACTAGCGGTCTCGGGGCACAATGAGCAGTTCTTC. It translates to CASSAGLAVSGHNEQFF.